The 31 T cell receptor beta chains reported below all come from one sample, sequenced in a study of shared clonotypes between healthy human individuals. Clones were read by immunoSEQ multiplex PCR, and TCRdb kept only the in-frame ones, dropping some. The sample includes some 200,000 clones, just under 95% of them seen just once. The sample consisted of naive CD4+ T cells sorted from blood. The sample's subset: CD45RA+ positively selected. Source of these receptors: a woman aged 30 to 39 in good health.

The V and J genes are TRBV11-2 and TRBJ2-5; 13 nucleotides align to TRBD2. The V segment lost 5 bases and the J segment 4 bases; nucleotides outside the gene matches: 7. CDR1 and CDR2 from the germline V gene are SGHAT and FQNNGV. The CDR3 consists of 16 residues. CDR3 residues: CASSKGTSGIAETQYF. The CDR3 coding sequence is TGTGCCAGCAGCAAGGGGACTAGCGGGATTGCAGAGACCCAGTACTTC.

The rearrangement uses TRBV5-1 and TRBJ1-4, with 7 bases lining up with TRBD1. The germline V gene encodes CDR1 SGHRS and CDR2 YFSETQ. J gave up 3 bases and V 0 bases, and 8 bases lay outside the gene matches. This CDR3 is 17 amino acids long. The CDR3 loop reads CASSLDRGSTSNEKLFF. CDR3 DNA: TGCGCCAGCAGCTTGGACAGGGGCTCTACGTCTAATGAAAAACTGTTTTTT.

This clone was found once. The CDR3 is CASSRGGPDQPQHF. CDR3 nucleotide sequence: TGTGCCAGCTCACGGGGAGGTCCGGATCAGCCCCAGCATTTT. V is TRBV18 and J is TRBJ1-5, with D hard to call. Germline lookup yields CDR1 KGHSH and CDR2 LQKENI. CDR3 length: 14 amino acids. The V end lost 4 bases, the J end lost 5 bases, and 12 bases lay between the germline ends.

This clone has more than one count but fewer than ten. The chain employs TRBV7-8 and TRBJ2-7, with 12 bases aligning to TRBD2. Germline V gene data show CDR1 as SGHVS and CDR2 as FQNEAQ. The V gene end was trimmed by 2 bases and the J gene end by 3 bases; junction bases not matched to a gene: 2. CDR3 length: 15 residues. The CDR3 sequence: CASSLRTSGIYEQYF. DNA of the CDR3: TGTGCCAGCAGCTTACGGACTAGCGGGATCTACGAGCAGTACTTC.

The V gene is TRBV19, the J gene TRBJ1-5, with unresolved D. Trimming left V 6 bases short and J 4 bases short, with 7 bases between. Germline CDR1 and CDR2: LNHDA and SQIVND (reference sequence). The length of the CDR3 is 12 residues. The CDR3 protein is CASSEGNQPQHF. The CDR3 DNA reads as TGTGCCAGTAGCGAAGGAAATCAGCCCCAGCATTTT.

V usage is TRBV27 and J usage is TRBJ1-2, with D perhaps matching TRBD1 (5 bases). Germline V gene lookup returns CDR1 MNHEY and CDR2 SMNVEV (reference sequence). V was pared by 7 bases and J by 4 bases, with 16 bases between. This CDR3 is built from 14 residues. The CDR3 coding sequence is TGTGCCAGCAATGTCCGGGACGGGAGCTATGGCTACACCTTC. This translates into CASNVRDGSYGYTF.

This chain links TRBV11-2 with TRBJ2-7; 8 bases line up with TRBD2. From germline, CDR1 is SGHAT and CDR2 FQNNGV. The CDR3 is 18 amino acids. V trimming: 3 bases; J trimming: 4 bases; junction bases outside the gene matches: 17. CDR3 coding DNA: TGTGCCAGCAGCTTGGGGTACTCGGCGGGAGGCCACCAATACGAGCAGTACTTC. Translated: CASSLGYSAGGHQYEQYF.

V usage is TRBV5-1 and J usage is TRBJ1-6; D unresolved. CDR1 is SGHRS and CDR2 is YFSETQ in the germline V gene. Trimming stripped 0 bases from V and 5 bases from J, with 6 bases between. CDR3 length equals 14 residues. The CDR3 spells CASSLDGHNSPLHF. The CDR3 DNA reads as TGCGCCAGCAGCTTGGACGGTCATAATTCACCCCTCCACTTT. Drawing the rest from reference TRBV5-1 and TRBJ1-6, the complete variable domain is KAGVTQTPRYLIKTRGQQVTLSCSPISGHRSVSWYQQTPGQGLQFLFEYFSETQRNKGNFPGRFSGRQFSNSRSEMNVSTLELGDSALYLCASSLDGHNSPLHFGNGTRLTVT.

This chain joins TRBV18 and TRBJ2-3; the D gene is possibly TRBD1 (5 bases). This CDR3 has 13 amino acids. CDR1 KGHSH and CDR2 LQKENI come from the germline V gene. Trimming shortened V by 0 bases and J by 7 bases, and 8 bases separated the two germline ends. CDR3 in amino acids: CASSPPSGNTQYF. CDR3 DNA sequence: TGTGCCAGCTCACCACCGTCAGGGAATACGCAGTATTTT.

This rearrangement joins TRBV28 to TRBJ2-7; 8 bases are shared with TRBD2. Germline V gene data show CDR1 as MDHEN and CDR2 as SYDVKM. The CDR3 spans 17 residues. V lost 3 bases and J lost 4; bases outside the gene matches: 14. This CDR3 reads CASSFLASGRFGYEQYF. DNA of the CDR3: TGTGCCAGCAGTTTCCTGGCTAGCGGGCGTTTCGGGTACGAGCAGTACTTC. Looking up the rest from reference TRBV28 and TRBJ2-7 gives the full variable domain: DVKVTQSSRYLVKRTGEKVFLECVQDMDHENMFWYRQDPGLGLRLIYFSYDVKMKEKGDIPEGYSVSREKKERFSLILESASTNQTSMYLCASSFLASGRFGYEQYFGPGTRLTVT.

The rearrangement joins TRBV5-1 to TRBJ1-6; no reliable D call. V lost 6 bases to trimming and J lost 9 bases, with 19 bases between them. In germline, CDR1 is SGHRS, CDR2 YFSETQ. This CDR3 has 15 amino acids. The CDR3 sequence: CASTQSYGVGSPLHF. DNA of the CDR3: TGCGCCAGCACCCAATCCTACGGGGTCGGTTCACCCCTCCACTTT.

A word on this clone: Other DNA sequences of this sample code for an identical CDR3. This chain uses TRBV18 with TRBJ2-7, with TRBD2 matching 11 bases. The CDR3 totals 15 residues. J lost 0 bases, V lost 4 bases, and 2 bases had no gene match. Looked up from germline, CDR1 is KGHSH and CDR2 is LQKENI. CDR3 region: CASSRTSGSSYEQYF. The CDR3 region has the DNA TGTGCCAGCTCACGAACTAGCGGGAGCTCCTACGAGCAGTACTTC.

The rearrangement uses TRBV5-1 and TRBJ2-5; a weak D match, TRBD1 (6 bases). The closer fit of TRBJ2-7 to the DNA end suggests the J call may be wrong. There are 14 residues in the CDR3. Germline V gene sequence: CDR1 SGHRS, CDR2 YFSETQ. The CDR3 nucleotides are TGCGCCAGCAAACAGGGTGTGGTCAGGAACGAGCAGTACTTC. Amino acid sequence: CASKQGVVRNEQYF.

The genes are TRBV28 and TRBJ1-2; 11 nucleotides agree with TRBD1. V trimming: 4 bases; J trimming: 8 bases; junction bases outside the gene matches: 12. The CDR3 loop spans 16 amino acids. Germline values: CDR1 MDHEN, CDR2 SYDVKM. CDR3 sequence (DNA): TGTGCCAGCAGTTCCCGCGGGGTGGGACAGGGGGGAGGCTACACCTTC. This encodes CASSSRGVGQGGGYTF.

This chain uses TRBV28 with TRBJ2-7; D remains ambiguous. The CDR3 spans 14 residues. Germline V lookup: CDR1 MDHEN, CDR2 SYDVKM. Trimming stripped 1 base from V and 5 bases from J, with 12 bases between. The CDR3: CASSLSPSSDEQYF. CDR3 coding DNA: TGTGCCAGCAGTTTATCCCCCTCGAGCGACGAGCAGTACTTC.

The chain has TRBV6-6 and TRBJ2-7; 10 nucleotides match TRBD2. CDR1 is MNHNY and CDR2 is SVGAGI in the germline V gene (reference sequence). V was clipped by 6 bases and J by 9 bases; unmatched bases: 11. The CDR3 covers 14 residues. CDR3 sequence (DNA): TGTGCCAGCAGGAGCGGGGGGGATCCTACGAGGCAGTACTTC. This encodes CASRSGGDPTRQYF.

The gene calls are TRBV5-1 and TRBJ2-1, with TRBD2 matching 11 bases. Germline CDR1 is SGHRS and CDR2 is YFSETQ. V shed 2 bases, J shed 6 bases, and the junction held 4 bases outside the gene matches. The CDR3 has 15 amino acids. In nucleotides, the CDR3 is TGCGCCAGCAGCTTTCTAGCGGGAGGCGGCAATGAGCAGTTCTTC. Protein product: CASSFLAGGGNEQFF. The whole variable domain, filled in from reference TRBV5-1 and TRBJ2-1, reads KAGVTQTPRYLIKTRGQQVTLSCSPISGHRSVSWYQQTPGQGLQFLFEYFSETQRNKGNFPGRFSGRQFSNSRSEMNVSTLELGDSALYLCASSFLAGGGNEQFFGPGTRLTVL.

The chain employs TRBV28 and TRBJ2-7, with D unresolved. The CDR3 extends over 16 amino acids. Germline V lookup: CDR1 MDHEN, CDR2 SYDVKM. Deletions cut 5 bases from V and 0 bases from J, with 17 bases between. For the CDR3, the DNA is TGTGCCAGCAGTGTGCCCCTGGGCGGACCCTCCTACGAGCAGTACTTC. Translating gives CASSVPLGGPSYEQYF.

The rearrangement joins TRBV6-5 to TRBJ2-7; tentatively, D is TRBD1 (6 bases). CDR3 length equals 16 residues. The V end lost 0 bases, the J end lost 2 bases, and 14 bases lay between the germline ends. Per the germline V gene, CDR1 is MNHEY and CDR2 is SVGAGI. The CDR3 nucleotides read TGTGCCAGCAGTTACTCGCCGACAGGTGACCCCTACGAGCAGTACTTC. It translates to CASSYSPTGDPYEQYF.

This chain connects TRBV6-1 to TRBJ2-7; 9 bases agree with TRBD2. This CDR3 has 13 residues. Per the germline V gene, CDR1 is MNHNS and CDR2 is SASEGT. J was trimmed by 4 bases and V by 5 bases; bases with no gene match: 3. The DNA for the CDR3 is TGTGCCAGCAGTAATAGCGGGAGTTACGAGCAGTACTTC. As protein: CASSNSGSYEQYF.

This CDR3 reads CASSLLLAGVEQFF. The CDR3 coding sequence is TGTGCCAGCAGCTTACTACTAGCGGGAGTTGAGCAGTTCTTC. The V call is TRBV11-2, the J call TRBJ2-1; 11 positions agree with TRBD2. The germline V gene has CDR1 SGHAT and CDR2 FQNNGV. J was trimmed by 9 bases and V by 2 bases; bases with no gene match: 3. CDR3 length: 14 amino acids.

The chain carries TRBV28 and TRBJ2-1, with 8 bases lining up with TRBD1. Looked up from germline, CDR1 is MDHEN and CDR2 is SYDVKM. The CDR3 runs 15 residues. V lost 6 bases to trimming and J lost 5 bases; unmatched junction nucleotides: 9. The CDR3 nucleotides are TGTGCCAGCAGCCCATCGGGACAGGAAAACAATGAGCAGTTCTTC. It yields the protein CASSPSGQENNEQFF.

This rearrangement joins TRBV6-6 to TRBJ2-7; D remains ambiguous. The CDR3 length is 15 residues. The V and J ends lost 2 bases and 3 bases respectively, with 14 bases between them. The germline CDR1 and CDR2 sequences are MNHNY and SVGAGI (reference sequence). The CDR3 sequence: CASSYMTTGLYEQYF. The CDR3 DNA is TGTGCCAGCAGTTACATGACGACGGGTCTCTACGAGCAGTACTTC.

The chain links TRBV19 to TRBJ1-5, with D uncertain. Per germline, CDR1 LNHDA and CDR2 SQIVND (reference sequence). This CDR3 contains 14 residues. V was cut by 6 bases and J by 6 bases, with 15 bases left in between. CDR3 DNA: TGTGCCAGTAGCCTCCCCCGTTCTGGTCAGCCCCAGCATTTT. Amino acids: CASSLPRSGQPQHF.

The chain employs TRBV2 and TRBJ2-7; 9 bases fit TRBD2. The J segment lost 5 bases and the V segment lost 6 bases, leaving 8 bases of the junction unmatched. The CDR3 sequence is 14 residues long. The germline V gene encodes CDR1 SNHLY and CDR2 FYNNEI. The CDR3, as DNA: TGTGCCAGCAGGACCGGGACTAGCTTCCACGAGCAGTACTTC. Its protein product is CASRTGTSFHEQYF.

This sequence joins TRBV18 and TRBJ2-1; D possibly matches TRBD1 or TRBD2 (5 bases each). This CDR3 spans 15 amino acids. Trimming cost V 3 bases and J 0 bases, with 9 bases left between them. Germline loops: CDR1 KGHSH, CDR2 LQKENI. Here the CDR3 reads CASSPGRSSYNEQFF. The CDR3 region has the DNA TGTGCCAGCTCACCGGGACGAAGCTCCTACAATGAGCAGTTCTTC.

This clone was seen once. This chain connects TRBV6-5 to TRBJ1-1; D remains ambiguous. The CDR3 is 11 residues long. The V gene lost 7 bases and the J gene lost 5 bases, with 8 bases spanning the gap. The germline V gene has CDR1 MNHEY and CDR2 SVGAGI. The CDR3 DNA reads TGTGCCAGCACCGGGAGGACTGAAGCTTTCTTT. Encoded protein: CASTGRTEAFF.

Remarks on this clone: The same CDR3 also results from other DNA sequences found in this sample. This chain joins TRBV5-1 and TRBJ2-7; D might be TRBD2 (5 bases). The CDR3 sequence is 12 residues long. The V gene lost 4 bases and the J gene lost 5 bases, with 10 bases spanning the gap. Germline V gives CDR1 SGHRS, CDR2 YFSETQ. CDR3 nucleotide sequence: TGCGCCAGCAGCCCGGGGTCCCACGAGCAGTACTTC. It specifies CASSPGSHEQYF.

V usage is TRBV18 and J usage is TRBJ1-5, with a weak D call TRBD1 (5 bases). The CDR3 is 15 residues long. Germline loops: CDR1 KGHSH, CDR2 LQKENI. The V end was cut by 2 bases, the J end by 5 bases, with 13 bases between. The CDR3 nucleotides are TGTGCCAGCTCACCAACCCCAGGGCTAGATCAGCCCCAGCATTTT. Amino acids: CASSPTPGLDQPQHF.

The chain combines TRBV10-3 with TRBJ1-1, with D possibly being TRBD1 (6 bases). The CDR3 consists of 14 residues. V was trimmed by 5 bases and J by 3 bases, leaving 13 bases between them. Germline V lookup: CDR1 ENHRY, CDR2 SYGVKD. The DNA of the CDR3 is TGTGCCATCAGTCCAGGACAGCTACACACTGAAGCTTTCTTT. Translated: CAISPGQLHTEAFF.

V gene TRBV15 combines with J gene TRBJ2-7; 8 nucleotides agree with TRBD1. After removal of 5 bases from V and 5 bases from J, the junction contained 8 bases not matched to a gene. Per the germline V gene, CDR1 is LNHNV and CDR2 is YYDKDF (reference sequence). The CDR3 runs to 14 residues. Written as DNA, the CDR3 is TGTGCCACCAGCCTCCGGACAGGGATGGACGAGCAGTACTTC. Encoded protein: CATSLRTGMDEQYF. The full variable domain, rest sourced from reference TRBV15 and TRBJ2-7, is DAMVIQNPRYQVTQFGKPVTLSCSQTLNHNVMYWYQQKSSQAPKLLFHYYDKDFNNEADTPDNFQSRRPNTSFCFLDIRSPGLGDTAMYLCATSLRTGMDEQYFGPGTRLTVT.